This T cell receptor beta chain was captured in a study of cytomegalovirus exposure and HLA in healthy donors. Regarding the study as a whole: In the approximately 130 validation repertoires, a later analysis found that first-cohort TCR clusters tended to co-occur. A few of the chains that were CMV-associated were confirmed in vitro to be specific for CMV antigens. Generally TCR sequences proved uncommon, though certain public TCRs appeared in numerous donors.

The germline CDR1 and CDR2 sequences are MDHEN and SYDVKM. This CDR3 is built from 17 residues. Deletions cut 5 bases from V and 4 bases from J, with 21 bases between. The validation cohort, a group of 120 subjects, included the donors and was separate from the roughly 670-subject first cohort. Generated by immunoSEQ multiplex PCR, the TCRdb table keeps only in-frame clones and is missing some. The sample holds some 150,000 clones, 85% to 90% seen once. With respect to this clone: Its cognate antigen is unknown.

Sequenced input: PBMCs. This sequence originates from a human donor in good health. The chain combines TRBV28 with TRBJ2-1; tentative D call: TRBD2 (5 bases). The CDR3 spells CASSTYRRIRAYNEQFF. As DNA, the CDR3 is TGTGCCAGCAGTACATATCGGAGGATCCGGGCATACAATGAGCAGTTCTTC.